This TCR beta chain came from a study of blood T cell repertoires in COVID-19 (dated by TCRdb to the early 2020s). Looking at the study overall: Samples from collaborators originated in the United States, Italy and Spain and spanned both the acute and convalescent phases of COVID-19. The prospective study material was composed of cDNA or gDNA derived from T cells, B-cell-depleted T cells, or PBMCs. Subjects who had been exposed to COVID-19, were actively infected with it, or had recovered from it provided the deeply sampled blood TCRbeta repertoires that made up the dataset. Nearly every sample came with metadata listing a de-identified subject ID, COVID-19 status, age in years and sex. Where available, HLA class I and class II types were obtained from metadata supplied by the sample provider rather than from assay-based typing. The repertoires were made available in a free public database intended to serve as a resource for research on the immune response to SARS-CoV-2. The samples were drawn from two sources: the first 160 participants of the ongoing ImmuneRACE study, and 1,000 to 1,500 subjects contributed by 6 global collaborators. The paper as a whole reports these results and caveats: The quantity of clinical and demographic metadata differed by source and by participant and was supplied without curation.

This clone has only a few counts. Its antigen remains undetermined. Mismatch with germline at one junction end may stem from a read error. The CDR3 runs 16 amino acids, cysteine and phenylalanine included. CDR3 DNA is the only sequence kept; it has 48 bases, read in frame from the first base. As encoded in the germline V gene, CDR1 is MGHRA while CDR2 is YSYEKL. The immunoSEQ Assay, a bias-controlled multiplex PCR, was used to amplify TCRbeta CDR3 regions from genomic DNA. The study's own analysis went as follows. Within the assay, amplification of reference gene primers was used to estimate how many nucleated cells each sample contained. To quantify the absolute abundance of each unique TCRbeta CDR3 rearrangement, sequence reads were collapsed and filtered. Productive Simpson clonality was computed per sample as the square root of Simpson's diversity index over productive rearrangements. Here the immuneACCESS table is served through TCRdb, limited to in-frame sequences with V and J called. Missing clones are a known gap in these copies; in checked studies unresolved V genes cover under half, and the rest lacks a known reason. V, J and clone size derive from that table, while D and trimming were established from the DNA sequence. Recorded for this sample are about 94,000 clones; approximately 74% of them occurred a single time. The ten biggest clones cover 3% to 4.5% of the sample.

At one collaborating source in Seattle, patients were enrolled during active infection and were followed longitudinally through the course of disease. The collaborating institutions used their own protocols to collect whole blood in K2EDTA tubes. For TCRbeta analysis, collaborator samples were shipped as frozen whole blood, as isolated PBMCs, or as DNA extracted from either sample type. In this chain, TRBV4-1 is recombined with TRBJ2-2; the D gene is perhaps TRBD2, on 6 matching bases. The specimen sequenced was peripheral blood. This TCR derives from a man aged 65-85 years with COVID-19, enrolled during active disease. The nucleotides are TGCGCCAGCAGCCCTGGGGGGTTTCCTAACATCGGGGAGCTGTTTTTT. Its protein reads: CASSPGGFPNIGELFF.